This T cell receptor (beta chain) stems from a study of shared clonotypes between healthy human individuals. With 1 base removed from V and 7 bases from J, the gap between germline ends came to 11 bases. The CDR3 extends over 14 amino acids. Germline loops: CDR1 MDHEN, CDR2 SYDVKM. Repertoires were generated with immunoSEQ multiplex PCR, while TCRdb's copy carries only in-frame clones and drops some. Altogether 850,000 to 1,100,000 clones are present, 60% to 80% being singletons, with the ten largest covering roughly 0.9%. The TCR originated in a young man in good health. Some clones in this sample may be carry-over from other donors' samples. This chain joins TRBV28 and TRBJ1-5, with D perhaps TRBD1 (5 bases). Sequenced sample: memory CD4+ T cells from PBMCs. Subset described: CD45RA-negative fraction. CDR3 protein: CASSLSREGQPQHF. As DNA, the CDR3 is TGTGCCAGCAGTTTATCCAGGGAGGGCCAGCCCCAGCATTTT.